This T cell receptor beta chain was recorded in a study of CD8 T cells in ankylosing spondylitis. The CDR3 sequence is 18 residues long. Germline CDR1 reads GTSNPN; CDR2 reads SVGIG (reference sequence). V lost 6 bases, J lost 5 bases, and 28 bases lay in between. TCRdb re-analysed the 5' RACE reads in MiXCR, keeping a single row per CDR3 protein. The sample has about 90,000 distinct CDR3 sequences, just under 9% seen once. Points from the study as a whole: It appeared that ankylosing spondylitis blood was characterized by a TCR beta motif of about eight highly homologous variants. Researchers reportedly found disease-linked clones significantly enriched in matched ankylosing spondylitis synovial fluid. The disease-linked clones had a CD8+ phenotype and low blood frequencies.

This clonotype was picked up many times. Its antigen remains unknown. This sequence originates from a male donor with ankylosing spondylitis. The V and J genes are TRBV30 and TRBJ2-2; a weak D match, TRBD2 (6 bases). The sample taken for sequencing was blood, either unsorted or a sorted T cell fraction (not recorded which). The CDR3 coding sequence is TGTGCCTGCCCACGATGGGGACTTTTCCATAAGAGGACCGGGGAGCTGTTTTTT. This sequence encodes CACPRWGLFHKRTGELFF. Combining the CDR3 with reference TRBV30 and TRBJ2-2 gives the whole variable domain SQTIHQWPATLVQPVGSPLSLECTVEGTSNPNLYWYRQAAGRGLQLLFYSVGIGQISSEVPQNLSASRPQDRQFILSSKKLLLSDSGFYLCACPRWGLFHKRTGELFFGEGSRLTVL.